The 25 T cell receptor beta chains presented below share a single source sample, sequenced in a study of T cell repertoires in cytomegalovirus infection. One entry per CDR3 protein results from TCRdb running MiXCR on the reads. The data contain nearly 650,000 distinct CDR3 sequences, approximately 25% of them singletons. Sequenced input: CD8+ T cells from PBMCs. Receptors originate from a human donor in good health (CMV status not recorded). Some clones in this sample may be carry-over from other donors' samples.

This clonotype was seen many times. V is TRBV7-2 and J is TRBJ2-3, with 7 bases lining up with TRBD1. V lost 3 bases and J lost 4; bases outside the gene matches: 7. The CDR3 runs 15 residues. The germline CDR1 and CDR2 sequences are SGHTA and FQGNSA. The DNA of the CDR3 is TGTGCCAGCAGCTTTTTACAGGGGTCCTCAGATACGCAGTATTTT. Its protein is CASSFLQGSSDTQYF.

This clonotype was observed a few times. CDR3: CASSPQGSETQYF. CDR3 nucleotides: TGCGCCAGCAGCCCACAGGGGTCTGAGACCCAGTACTTC. The rearrangement links TRBV4-1 to TRBJ2-5; 7 bases match TRBD1. Germline V gene sequence: CDR1 MGHRA, CDR2 YSYEKL. Unmatched junction bases numbered 4, after V lost 4 bases and J lost 5 bases. The CDR3 consists of 13 residues.

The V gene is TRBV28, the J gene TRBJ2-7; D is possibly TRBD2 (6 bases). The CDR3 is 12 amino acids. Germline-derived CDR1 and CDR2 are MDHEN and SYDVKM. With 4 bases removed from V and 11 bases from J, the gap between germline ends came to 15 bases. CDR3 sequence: CASSSGLGGEYV. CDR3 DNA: TGTGCCAGCAGTTCCGGCCTGGGGGGAGAGTACGTC.

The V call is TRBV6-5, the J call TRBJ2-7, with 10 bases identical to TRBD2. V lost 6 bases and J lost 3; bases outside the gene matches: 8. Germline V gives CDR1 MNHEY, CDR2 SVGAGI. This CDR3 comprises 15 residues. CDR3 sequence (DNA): TGTGCCAGCAGCCTGTCTAGCGGGGGAGGCTACGAGCAGTACTTC. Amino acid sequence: CASSLSSGGGYEQYF.

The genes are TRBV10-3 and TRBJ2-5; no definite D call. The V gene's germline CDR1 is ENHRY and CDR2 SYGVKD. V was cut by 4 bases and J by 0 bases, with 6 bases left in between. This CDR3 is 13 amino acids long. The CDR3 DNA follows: TGTGCCATCAGTGGACCAGACCAAGAGACCCAGTACTTC. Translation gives CAISGPDQETQYF.

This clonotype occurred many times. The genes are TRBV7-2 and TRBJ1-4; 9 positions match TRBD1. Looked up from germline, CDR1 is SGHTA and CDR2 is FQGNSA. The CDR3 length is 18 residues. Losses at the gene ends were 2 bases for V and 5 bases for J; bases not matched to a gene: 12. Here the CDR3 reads CASSLNRPVGQGNEKLFF. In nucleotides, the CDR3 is TGTGCCAGCAGCTTAAATAGGCCGGTCGGACAGGGGAATGAAAAACTGTTTTTT.

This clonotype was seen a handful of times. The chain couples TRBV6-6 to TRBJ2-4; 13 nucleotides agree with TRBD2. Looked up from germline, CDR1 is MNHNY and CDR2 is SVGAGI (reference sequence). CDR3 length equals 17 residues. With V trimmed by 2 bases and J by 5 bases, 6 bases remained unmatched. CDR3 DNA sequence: TGTGCCAGCAGTTACGTACTAGCGGGGGGGCCGCAAAACATTCAGTACTTC. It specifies CASSYVLAGGPQNIQYF.

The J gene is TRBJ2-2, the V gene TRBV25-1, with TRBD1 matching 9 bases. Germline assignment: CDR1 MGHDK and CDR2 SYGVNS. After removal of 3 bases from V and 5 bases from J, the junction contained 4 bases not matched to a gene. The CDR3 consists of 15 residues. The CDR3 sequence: CASSEPGQGTGELFF. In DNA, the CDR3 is TGTGCCAGCAGTGAGCCGGGACAGGGTACCGGGGAGCTGTTTTTT.

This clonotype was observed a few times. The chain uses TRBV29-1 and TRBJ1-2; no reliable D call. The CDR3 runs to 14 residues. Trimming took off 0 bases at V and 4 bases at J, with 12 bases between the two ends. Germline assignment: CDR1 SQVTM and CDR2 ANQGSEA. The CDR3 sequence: CSVEEGGSVYGYTF. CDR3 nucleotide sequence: TGCAGCGTTGAAGAAGGCGGCTCCGTCTATGGCTACACCTTC.

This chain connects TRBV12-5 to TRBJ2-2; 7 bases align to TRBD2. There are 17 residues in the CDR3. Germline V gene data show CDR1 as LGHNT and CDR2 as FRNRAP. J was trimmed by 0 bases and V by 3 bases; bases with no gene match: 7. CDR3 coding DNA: TGTGCTAGTGGTTTTCCCAGCGGGGCCGCGAACACCGGGGAGCTGTTTTTT. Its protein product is CASGFPSGAANTGELFF.

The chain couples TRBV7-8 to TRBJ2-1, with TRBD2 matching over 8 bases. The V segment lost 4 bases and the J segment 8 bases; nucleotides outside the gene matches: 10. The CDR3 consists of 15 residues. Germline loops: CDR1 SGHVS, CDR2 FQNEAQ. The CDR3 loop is CASSYGGGARDEQFF. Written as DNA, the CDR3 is TGTGCCAGCAGCTACGGGGGGGGGGCAAGAGATGAGCAGTTCTTC.

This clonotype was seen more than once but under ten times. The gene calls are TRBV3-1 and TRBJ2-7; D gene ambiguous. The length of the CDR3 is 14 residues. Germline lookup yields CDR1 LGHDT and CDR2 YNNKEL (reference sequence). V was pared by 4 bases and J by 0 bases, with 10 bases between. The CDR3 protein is CASSPEGISYEQYF. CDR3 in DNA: TGTGCCAGCAGCCCCGAAGGCATCTCCTACGAGCAGTACTTC.

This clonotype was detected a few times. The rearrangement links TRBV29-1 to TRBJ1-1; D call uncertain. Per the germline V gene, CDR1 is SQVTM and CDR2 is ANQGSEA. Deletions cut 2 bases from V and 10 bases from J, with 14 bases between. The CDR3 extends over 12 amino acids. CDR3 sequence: CSVEWESGGAFF. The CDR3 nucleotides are TGCAGCGTTGAATGGGAAAGTGGAGGAGCTTTCTTT. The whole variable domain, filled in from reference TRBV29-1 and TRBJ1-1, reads SAVISQKPSRDICQRGTSLTIQCQVDSQVTMMFWYRQQPGQSLTLIATANQGSEATYESGFVIDKFPISRPNLTFSTLTVSNMSPEDSSIYLCSVEWESGGAFFGQGTRLTVV.

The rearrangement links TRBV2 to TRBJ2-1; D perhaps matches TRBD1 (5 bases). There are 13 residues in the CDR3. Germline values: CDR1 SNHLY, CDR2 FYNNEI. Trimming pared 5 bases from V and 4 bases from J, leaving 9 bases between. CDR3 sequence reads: CASSRQQYNEQFF. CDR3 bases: TGTGCCAGCAGTCGACAGCAATACAATGAGCAGTTCTTC.

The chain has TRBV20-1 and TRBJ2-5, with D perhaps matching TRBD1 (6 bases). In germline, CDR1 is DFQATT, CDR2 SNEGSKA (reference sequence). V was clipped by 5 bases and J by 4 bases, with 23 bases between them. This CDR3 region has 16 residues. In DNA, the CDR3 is TGCAGTGCTTGGAACCGGGGCAGGGGTTTTGGAGAGACCCAGTACTTC. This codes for CSAWNRGRGFGETQYF.

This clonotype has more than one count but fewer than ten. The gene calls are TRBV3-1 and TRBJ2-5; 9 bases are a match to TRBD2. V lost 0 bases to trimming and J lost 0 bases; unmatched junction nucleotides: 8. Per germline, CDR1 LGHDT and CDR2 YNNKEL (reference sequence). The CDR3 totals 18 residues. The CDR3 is CASSQDRASGDYQETQYF. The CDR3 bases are TGTGCCAGCAGCCAAGATCGAGCTAGCGGGGACTACCAAGAGACCCAGTACTTC.

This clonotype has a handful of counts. CDR3 protein: CASSSERLNTGELFF. CDR3 nucleotides: TGTGCCAGCAGCTCCGAGAGGCTGAACACCGGGGAGCTGTTTTTT. The chain carries TRBV5-5 and TRBJ2-2; D is ambiguous. Germline V gene sequence: CDR1 SGHKS, CDR2 YYEKEE (reference sequence). Trimming took off 3 bases at V and 1 base at J, with 10 bases between the two ends. The CDR3 is made up of 15 amino acids.

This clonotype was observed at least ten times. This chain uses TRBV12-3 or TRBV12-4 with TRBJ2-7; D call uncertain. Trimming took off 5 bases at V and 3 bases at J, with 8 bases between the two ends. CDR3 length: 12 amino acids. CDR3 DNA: TGTGCCAGCAGTACTCCCGACTACGAGCAGTACTTC. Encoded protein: CASSTPDYEQYF.

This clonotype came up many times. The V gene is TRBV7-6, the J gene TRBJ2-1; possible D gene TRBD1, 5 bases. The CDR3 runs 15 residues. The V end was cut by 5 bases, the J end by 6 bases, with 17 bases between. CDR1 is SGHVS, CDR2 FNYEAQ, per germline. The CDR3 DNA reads TGTGCCAGCAGCCTCTTCAATGGGGCGCGCAATGAGCAGTTCTTC. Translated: CASSLFNGARNEQFF.

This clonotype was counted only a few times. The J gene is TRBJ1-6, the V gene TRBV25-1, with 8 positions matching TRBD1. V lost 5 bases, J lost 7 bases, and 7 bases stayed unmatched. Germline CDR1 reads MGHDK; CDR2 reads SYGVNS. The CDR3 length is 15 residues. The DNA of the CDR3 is TGTGCCAGCAGTTCCGACAGGGGTGGAAATTCACCCCTCCACTTT. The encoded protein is CASSSDRGGNSPLHF.

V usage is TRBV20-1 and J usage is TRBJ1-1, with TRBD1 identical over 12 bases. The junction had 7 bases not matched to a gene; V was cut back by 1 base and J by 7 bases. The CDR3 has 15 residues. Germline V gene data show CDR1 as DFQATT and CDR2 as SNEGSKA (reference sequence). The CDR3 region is CSARGLGQGANEAFF. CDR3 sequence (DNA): TGCAGTGCTAGAGGTCTGGGACAGGGGGCTAATGAAGCTTTCTTT.

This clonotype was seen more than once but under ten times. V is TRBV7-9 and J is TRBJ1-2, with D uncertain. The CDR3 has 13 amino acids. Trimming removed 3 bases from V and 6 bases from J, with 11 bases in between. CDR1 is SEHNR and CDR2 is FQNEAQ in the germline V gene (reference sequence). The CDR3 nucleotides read TGTGCCAGCAGCTTGAAGTTGTATGATGGCTACACCTTC. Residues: CASSLKLYDGYTF. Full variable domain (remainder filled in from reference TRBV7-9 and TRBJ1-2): DTGVSQNPRHKITKRGQNVTFRCDPISEHNRLYWYRQTLGQGPEFLTYFQNEAQLEKSRLLSDRFSAERPKGSFSTLEIQRTEQGDSAMYLCASSLKLYDGYTFGSGTRLTVV.

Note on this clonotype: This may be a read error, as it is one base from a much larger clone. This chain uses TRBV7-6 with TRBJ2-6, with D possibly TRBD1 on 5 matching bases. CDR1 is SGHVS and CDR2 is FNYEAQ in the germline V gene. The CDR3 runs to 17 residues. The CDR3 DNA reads TGTGCCAGCAGCTTCGGACAAGCCTACTCTGGGACCAACGTCCTGACTTTC. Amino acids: CASSFGQAYSGTNVLTF.

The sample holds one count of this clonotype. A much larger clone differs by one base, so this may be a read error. The CDR3: CASSWGAGLSWGYTF. CDR3 nucleotide sequence: TGTGCCAGCAGCTGGGGGGCAGGCTTGTCGTGGGGCTACACCTTC. The chain is built from TRBV6-5 and TRBJ1-2; TRBD1 might be the D (6 bases). The CDR3 runs 15 residues. Trimming stripped 6 bases from V and 8 bases from J, with 22 bases between. Germline CDR1 and CDR2: MNHEY and SVGAGI.

CDR3 in amino acids: CASSLTQSGSQPQHF. The CDR3 DNA reads TGTGCCAGCAGTTTAACTCAGTCCGGGAGTCAGCCCCAGCATTTT. The chain recombines TRBV28 with TRBJ1-5; D is unresolved. This CDR3 has 15 residues. The germline V gene has CDR1 MDHEN and CDR2 SYDVKM. Trimming stripped 2 bases from V and 6 bases from J, with 14 bases between.